These 15 T cell receptor beta chains were sequenced from one sample in a study of CD8+CD57+ T cells in acquired aplastic anemia (dated by TCRdb to the late 2010s). This sample was sequenced with an Illumina HiSeq 2000. Genomic DNA was used as template for profiling of TCR beta VDJ combinations and CDR3 sequences. Using fastp at Q25 and MiXCR, TCRdb reprocessed the public reads and kept productive beta chains. Each CDR3 protein gets just one entry, which takes the most common genes and DNA from the rows behind it. Across this sample there are approximately 99,000 distinct CDR3 sequences, with 50% to 65% seen only once. Of the sample, roughly 31% is held by the ten largest clones. The sequencing input was sorted CD4+, CD8+, or CD8+CD57+ T cells (not recorded which) from PBMCs. The receptors here all came from a human donor in good health, serving as a control.

This clonotype was seen more than once but under ten times. This sequence may be a read error, since a much larger clone differs from it by one base. V and J are TRBV13 and TRBJ2-5, with TRBD2 as a possible D gene (5 bases). This CDR3 is built from 15 residues. Germline V gene lookup returns CDR1 PRHDT and CDR2 FYEKMQ (reference sequence). V was pared by 0 bases and J by 5 bases, with 13 bases between. DNA for the CDR3: TGTGCCAGCAGCTTAGGGGTCTCCGGGGAGGAGACCCAGTACTTC. Its protein is CASSLGVSGEETQYF.

This clonotype was recorded many times. The V and J genes are TRBV7-9 and TRBJ2-7; 8 nucleotides match TRBD1. The V and J ends lost 1 base and 6 bases, in that order; junction bases with no gene match: 8. CDR3 length: 15 amino acids. The germline CDR1 and CDR2 sequences are SEHNR and FQNEAQ (reference sequence). The DNA of the CDR3 is TGTGCCAGCAGCTTAGGACAGGGGAAGTTTTTCGAGCAGTACTTC. Protein product: CASSLGQGKFFEQYF.

V is TRBV2 and J is TRBJ2-3; 9 bases are shared with TRBD2. CDR1 and CDR2 (germline): SNHLY, FYNNEI. The J segment lost 3 bases and the V segment lost 3 bases, leaving 10 bases of the junction unmatched. CDR3 length: 17 amino acids. CDR3 loop: CASSEASGASGTDTQYF. CDR3 sequence (DNA): TGTGCCAGCAGTGAGGCTAGCGGGGCGTCCGGGACAGATACGCAGTATTTT.

The V call is TRBV6-1, the J call TRBJ1-6, with D possibly matching TRBD1 (5 bases). Germline values: CDR1 MNHNS, CDR2 SASEGT. The CDR3 contains 15 residues. Trimming pared 6 bases from V and 7 bases from J, leaving 16 bases between. The CDR3 DNA reads TGTGCCAGCAGCACACCATCCCCAGGGAATTCACCCCTCCACTTT. Residues: CASSTPSPGNSPLHF.

This clonotype was recorded a few times. A clone one base away is much larger, so this may be a read error. The chain recombines TRBV6-1 with TRBJ1-5; no definite D call. The CDR3 consists of 14 residues. Trimming left V 4 bases short and J 0 bases short, with 7 bases between. Germline lookup yields CDR1 MNHNS and CDR2 SASEGT. This CDR3 is CASSARGSNQPQHF. For the CDR3, the DNA is TGTGCCAGCAGTGCGCGGGGTAGCAATCAGCCCCAGCATTTT.

J is TRBJ2-3 and V is TRBV7-6; TRBD1 matches at 7 bases. Per the germline V gene, CDR1 is SGHVS and CDR2 is FNYEAQ. The length of the CDR3 is 13 residues. The V segment lost 8 bases and the J segment 6 bases; nucleotides outside the gene matches: 8. DNA for the CDR3: TGTGCCAGCCGGACAGGTGCCTCGGATACGCAGTATTTT. Protein product: CASRTGASDTQYF.

The chain is built from TRBV12-3 or TRBV12-4 and TRBJ1-6, with D perhaps TRBD1 (5 bases). This CDR3 spans 14 amino acids. Trimming left V 0 bases short and J 9 bases short, with 9 bases between. The CDR3 DNA sequence: TGTGCCAGCAGTTTAGCGCTAGGGGTTTCACCCCTCCACTTT. Its translation is CASSLALGVSPLHF.

This clonotype has at least ten counts. The chain combines TRBV19 with TRBJ1-1, with D possibly matching TRBD1 (6 bases). There are 14 residues in the CDR3. V shed 3 bases and J shed 4 bases, with 12 bases lying between them. CDR1 is LNHDA, CDR2 SQIVND, per germline (reference sequence). CDR3 region: CASSMNRVGTEAFF. The CDR3 nucleotides read TGTGCCAGTAGTATGAACAGGGTTGGCACTGAAGCTTTCTTT.

This clonotype was found a few times. The chain carries TRBV2 and TRBJ1-1; D call uncertain. V was cut by 5 bases and J by 0 bases, with 7 bases left in between. Germline lookup yields CDR1 SNHLY and CDR2 FYNNEI. The CDR3 covers 13 residues. As DNA, the CDR3 is TGTGCCAGCAGTATGACTCTGAACACTGAAGCTTTCTTT. This translates into CASSMTLNTEAFF.

V gene TRBV24-1 combines with J gene TRBJ1-2, with D possibly being TRBD1 (6 bases). Germline V gene data show CDR1 as KGHDR and CDR2 as SFDVKD. V lost 7 bases and J lost 6, with 14 bases in between. CDR3 length: 13 amino acids. In nucleotides, the CDR3 is TGTGCCACCAGAGGGGGAGCGGGCAATGGCTACACCTTC. Its translation: CATRGGAGNGYTF.

This clonotype has just one count. This sequence joins TRBV25-1 and TRBJ1-6; a possible D gene is TRBD1 (6 bases). Germline CDR1 is MGHDK and CDR2 is SYGVNS. The CDR3 is 14 amino acids. V lost 6 bases to trimming and J lost 7 bases, with 13 bases between them. The CDR3 DNA sequence: TGTGCCAGCAGACTGACAGGAGGAAATTCACCCCTCCACTTT. Translating it yields CASRLTGGNSPLHF.

Points on this clonotype: The CDR3 end shows no conserved phenylalanine or tryptophan, and so a read error is likely. The chain links TRBV2 to TRBJ2-7; TRBD1 might be the D (5 bases). Per germline, CDR1 SNHLY and CDR2 FYNNEI. The V gene lost 4 bases and the J gene lost 7 bases, with 17 bases spanning the gap. CDR3 length equals 14 residues. This CDR3 reads CASSGSRRAREQYL. The CDR3 nucleotides read TGTGCCAGCAGTGGGAGTCGCAGGGCCAGGGAGCAGTACCTC.

The CDR3 is CASKMIDSNQPQHF. The DNA of the CDR3 is TGTGCCAGCAAGATGATAGATAGCAATCAGCCCCAGCATTTT. The chain uses TRBV2 and TRBJ1-5; D not resolved. The CDR3 is 14 residues long. V was trimmed by 7 bases and J by 0 bases, leaving 10 bases between them. The germline V gene encodes CDR1 SNHLY and CDR2 FYNNEI.

The genes are TRBV5-6 and TRBJ2-2; D may correspond to TRBD1 or TRBD2 (6 bases each). V lost 5 bases, J lost 4 bases, and 15 bases lay in between. Germline CDR1 reads SGHDT; CDR2 reads YYEEEE. The CDR3 contains 15 residues. The CDR3: CASRDSAGGTGELFF. DNA of the CDR3: TGTGCCAGCAGGGACAGCGCCGGGGGCACCGGGGAGCTGTTTTTT.

This clonotype was recorded a few times. The chain combines TRBV10-3 with TRBJ1-1; D gene unclear. CDR1 and CDR2 from the germline V gene are ENHRY and SYGVKD. V lost 6 bases and J lost 1, with 9 bases in between. This CDR3 is built from 13 residues. CDR3: CAIRIDPNTEAFF. The CDR3 DNA sequence: TGTGCCATCAGAATCGACCCGAACACTGAAGCTTTCTTT.